The rows below give T cell receptor beta chains drawn from one sample of a study of tumor and adjacent non-tumor tissue in lung cancer. TCRdb reanalysed the multiplex PCR reads using MiXCR and keeps one entry per CDR3 protein. The repertoire includes some 100,000 distinct CDR3 sequences, 65% of them detected once, and roughly 18% sits in the top ten. The sample taken for sequencing was distant non-tumor lung tissue. The receptors here all came from a man aged 25 to 45 with non-small cell lung cancer. Each CDR3 is given with its conserved first and last residue. A D gene is named only where the DNA matches it firmly. A row's size may be missing; if present it is once, few, many or a size class.

d_call j_call clone_size v_call cdr3_aa cdr3_nt
NA TRBJ2-3 many TRBV20-1 CSAPEGGSTDTQYF TGCAGTGCCCCCGAAGGCGGGAGCACAGATACGCAGTATTTT
TRBD2 TRBJ2-5 few TRBV11-1 CANSGTFQETQYF TGTGCCAACAGCGGGACGTTTCAGGAGACCCAGTACTTC
NA TRBJ2-7 medium-sized TRBV20-1 CSARDFFVGQPNEQYF TGCAGTGCTAGAGATTTTTTTGTCGGACAGCCCAACGAGCAGTACTTC
TRBD2 TRBJ2-5 NA TRBV5-4 CASILALAGEETQYF TGTGCCAGCATCTTGGCTCTAGCGGGGGAAGAGACCCAGTACTTC
TRBD2 TRBJ2-7 NA TRBV5-4 CVSSPGGDKQYF TGTGTCAGCAGCCCCGGGGGGGACAAGCAGTACTTC
NA TRBJ1-3 NA TRBV20-1 CSASEGSRNTIYF TGCAGTGCTAGTGAGGGGAGCCGAAACACCATATATTTT
NA TRBJ1-6 NA TRBV12-3/TRBV12-4 CASSLETGASPLPF TGTGCCAGCAGTTTGGAGACTGGTGCGTCACCCCTCCCCTTT
TRBD1 TRBJ1-2 NA TRBV11-3 CADRAGQTNYGYTF TGTGCCGACCGCGCGGGACAGACGAATTATGGCTACACCTTC
NA TRBJ2-7 NA TRBV13 CASSPHPRSEQYF TGTGCCAGCAGCCCCCACCCACGCTCCGAGCAGTACTTC
NA TRBJ2-7 NA TRBV6-1 CASTPYRQIADEQYF TGTGCCAGCACTCCGTATAGACAGATCGCTGACGAGCAGTACTTC
NA TRBJ2-1 NA TRBV5-1 CANSLESLGNEQFF TGCGCCAACAGCTTGGAGTCCCTGGGGAATGAGCAGTTTTTC
TRBD2 TRBJ2-1 NA TRBV29-1 CSVEDLAVGGGNEQFF TGCAGTGTTGAAGATCTAGCGGTGGGAGGAGGCAATGAGCAGTTCTTC
TRBD2 TRBJ2-7 NA TRBV20-1 CSVMWTSGGRSSYEQYF TGCAGTGTTATGTGGACTAGCGGGGGGAGAAGCTCATACGAGCAGTACTTC
NA TRBJ2-1 NA TRBV4-1 CASSQIRLYNEQFF TGCGCCAGCAGCCAAATTCGCCTTTACAATGAGCAGTTCTTC
NA TRBJ1-3 medium-sized TRBV4-1 CASSQASGGSGNTIYF TGCGCCAGCAGCCAAGCCTCCGGAGGATCTGGAAACACCATATATTTT
NA TRBJ2-7 many TRBV20-1 CSAEGSSYEQYF TGCAGTGCAGAAGGGAGCTCCTACGAGCAGTACTTC
NA TRBJ1-2 NA TRBV4-3 CARSQEHDSGVYGYTF TGCGCCAGGAGCCAAGAGCACGACTCGGGAGTTTATGGCTATACTTTC
TRBD2 TRBJ2-3 NA TRBV27 CASSFLPSGGGNMQYF TGTGCGAGCAGTTTTCTTCCTAGTGGGGGGGGAAATATGCAGTATTTT
NA TRBJ2-1 NA TRBV11-2 CASSLRPLGGGPYNEQFF TGTGCTAGCAGCTTACGCCCCCTTGGCGGCGGTCCCTACAATGAGCAGTTCTTC
NA TRBJ1-4 NA TRBV5-6 CASNVDLGADSEKLFF TGTGCCAGCAACGTGGACCTCGGGGCCGACTCTGAAAAACTGTTTTTT
NA TRBJ2-5 NA TRBV29-1 CIDRQAEGEYF TGCATCGATAGACAGGCCGAGGGGGAGTACTTC
NA TRBJ2-3 NA TRBV12-3/TRBV12-4 CASTWGARTDTRYF TGTGCCAGCACTTGGGGGGCCCGCACAGATACGCGGTATTTT
NA TRBJ2-3 NA TRBV20-1 CGAVATKGGGKTDTQYF TGCGGTGCTGTGGCGACCAAAGGGGGAGGTAAAACAGATACGCAGTATTTT
NA TRBJ2-5 NA TRBV11-2 CAKSLDPRFEAQYF TGTGCCAAGAGCTTAGATCCCCGATTTGAGGCCCAGTACTTC
NA TRBJ2-3 NA TRBV6-5 CPSRRGFTKTQYF TGTCCCAGCCGCCGGGGCTTCACGAAAACGCAGTATTTT
NA TRBJ1-1 few TRBV11-2 CANSLEGRAVAFF TGTGCCAACAGCTTAGAAGGCAGGGCGGTCGCTTTCTTT
NA TRBJ1-6 medium-sized TRBV11-2 CASSLGSLNSPLHF TGTGCCAGCAGCTTGGGCAGCCTTAATTCACCCCTCCACTTT
NA TRBJ2-3 NA TRBV7-2 CASSLEYLRTDTQYF TGTGCCAGCAGCTTAGAGTACCTTCGCACAGATACGCAGTATTTT
NA TRBJ2-5 NA TRBV29-1 CSGGPWGTQYF TGCAGCGGCGGGCCGTGGGGGACCCAGTACTTC
NA TRBJ2-1 NA TRBV12-3/TRBV12-4 CDSSPGRGNEQFF TGTGACAGCAGTCCGGGGAGAGGCAATGAGCAGTTCTTC
NA TRBJ1-6 once TRBV6-1 CASFSWRRNSPLHF TGTGCCAGTTTCTCATGGAGGCGGAATTCACCACTCCACTTT
NA TRBJ2-1 few TRBV6-6 CASSTPRTGGDEQFF TGTGCCAGCAGCACTCCCAGGACGGGCGGCGATGAGCAGTTCTTC
NA TRBJ2-2 NA TRBV20-1 CRVMGTGELFF TGCAGAGTTATGGGGACCGGGGAGCTGTTTTTC
NA TRBJ1-1 NA TRBV20-1 CSAIPTQGLNTEAFF TGCAGTGCTATCCCCACGCAGGGGCTGAACACTGAAGCTTTCTTT
NA TRBJ1-2 many TRBV12-3/TRBV12-4 CASSPTDSSYGYTF TGTGCCAGCAGCCCTACCGACAGTTCCTATGGCTACACCTTC
NA TRBJ1-5 NA TRBV20-1 CRARGGGGLHQPQHF TGCAGAGCTAGAGGAGGTGGAGGGCTTCACCAGCCTCAGCATTTT
NA TRBJ1-1 NA TRBV29-1 CSVPWQSTEAFF TGCAGCGTTCCATGGCAGAGCACTGAAGCTTTCTTT
NA TRBJ1-2 NA TRBV29-1 CSTSDSQMYGNTF TGCAGCACTTCGGACAGTCAGATGTATGGCAACACCTTC
TRBD2 TRBJ2-5 many TRBV5-4 CASSSGGGREEETQYF TGTGCCAGCAGCTCGGGGGGGGGCCGGGAGGAAGAGACCCAGTACTTC
NA TRBJ1-3 NA TRBV20-1 CRASVASIATGNTIYF TGCAGGGCTAGTGTGGCCAGCATCGCGACTGGAAACACCATATATTTT
TRBD1 TRBJ1-1 NA TRBV11-2 CSSSPNRDRIAFF TGTTCCAGCAGCCCGAATCGGGACAGGATAGCTTTCTTT
NA TRBJ2-7 NA TRBV29-1 CSLGGSVYEQYF TGCAGCCTTGGGGGTTCGGTCTACGAGCAGTACTTT